Listed below are T cell receptor beta chains from one sample, sequenced in a study of human T cells and chemical hapten exposure. TCRdb reprocessed the RACE reads with MiXCR, giving one entry per CDR3 protein. The sample yields some 36,000 distinct CDR3 sequences, under 13% seen once. The sample here was whole blood, taken in connection with sensitization to the hapten diphenylcyclopropenone (DPC). Receptors originate from a man in his fifties with alopecia areata. Some clones in this sample may be carry-over from other donors' samples. CDR3s include the opening cysteine and the closing phenylalanine or tryptophan. The D gene is left open where the match is weak. Clone size appears in some rows only: once, few, many, or a class for an expanded clone.

d_gene	abundance	v_gene	j_gene	CDR3aa	CDR3nt
TRBD2	.	TRBV29-1	TRBJ2-1	CSVTPDLTSGSFGSYNEQFF	TGCAGCGTGACTCCTGACCTGACTAGCGGGAGTTTCGGGTCGTACAATGAGCAGTTCTTC
TRBD1	many	TRBV10-3	TRBJ2-1	CAIRRQGDQVNEQFF	TGTGCCATCAGACGACAGGGGGATCAGGTCAATGAGCAGTTCTTC
TRBD1	.	TRBV7-2	TRBJ1-3	CASSLASGQVISGNTIYF	TGTGCCAGCAGCTTAGCCTCAGGACAGGTCATCTCTGGAAACACCATATATTTT
.	.	TRBV28	TRBJ2-2	CASSFSISSGELFF	TGTGCCAGCAGTTTCTCCATTTCTTCCGGGGAGCTGTTTTTT
TRBD2	many	TRBV10-3	TRBJ2-1	CAIGGGSGTRYYNEQFF	TGTGCCATCGGCGGGGGGAGCGGGACACGATACTACAATGAGCAGTTCTTC
TRBD1	many	TRBV7-2	TRBJ2-7	CASSLTGQGFWQYF	TGTGCCAGCAGCTTAACAGGACAGGGCTTTTGGCAGTACTTC
TRBD2	many	TRBV12-3/TRBV12-4	TRBJ2-1	CASSLATSGRRAEQFF	TGTGCCAGCAGTTTAGCAACTAGCGGGAGAAGAGCTGAGCAGTTCTTC
.	.	TRBV7-2	TRBJ2-7	CASSKPGSSYEQYF	TGTGCCAGCAGCAAACCAGGGAGCTCCTACGAGCAGTACTTC
TRBD2	many	TRBV20-1	TRBJ2-5	CSARPLSTTSGNQETQYF	TGCAGTGCAAGACCCCTCTCGACGACTAGCGGGAACCAAGAGACCCAGTACTTC
.	many	TRBV7-2	TRBJ2-7	CASSLGAYEQYF	TGTGCCAGCAGCTTAGGTGCCTACGAGCAGTACTTC
.	few	TRBV16	TRBJ1-2	CASSQSARASNYGYTF	TGTGCCAGCAGCCAATCGGCCCGGGCCTCTAACTATGGCTACACCTTC
.	many	TRBV29-1	TRBJ2-3	CSVGSRASTDTQYF	TGCAGCGTTGGTTCCAGGGCGAGCACAGATACGCAGTATTTT
.	.	TRBV9	TRBJ2-2	CASSVVSSGNTGELFF	TGTGCCAGCAGCGTAGTGAGCTCGGGGAACACCGGGGAGCTGTTTTTT
.	many	TRBV29-1	TRBJ2-5	CSVESMGEETQYF	TGCAGCGTTGAATCGATGGGAGAAGAGACCCAGTACTTC
TRBD2	many	TRBV30	TRBJ2-1	CAWSGASGSYNEQFF	TGTGCCTGGAGTGGGGCTAGCGGATCCTACAATGAGCAGTTCTTC
.	many	TRBV20-1	TRBJ1-1	CSARGDTEAFF	TGCAGTGCTAGAGGGGACACTGAAGCTTTCTTT
.	many	TRBV7-6	TRBJ2-2	CASSLEHGELFF	TGTGCCAGCAGCTTAGAGCACGGGGAGCTGTTTTTT
.	many	TRBV28	TRBJ2-6	CATRASGANVLTF	TGTGCCACCCGGGCCTCTGGGGCCAACGTCCTGACTTTC
.	.	TRBV19	TRBJ2-5	CATQRQAQETQYF	TGTGCCACTCAACGACAGGCTCAAGAGACCCAGTACTTC
.	.	TRBV7-2	TRBJ1-1	CASSPSRRGTEAFF	TGTGCCAGCAGCCCCTCCCGACGGGGGACTGAAGCTTTCTTT
.	many	TRBV29-1	TRBJ1-2	CSVDGYGYTF	TGCAGCGTAGATGGATATGGCTACACCTTC
.	.	TRBV3-1	TRBJ2-4	CASSQVLGGAKNIQYF	TGTGCCAGCAGCCAAGTTCTGGGCGGTGCCAAAAACATTCAGTACTTC
TRBD2	many	TRBV7-2	TRBJ2-1	CASSMSGRGAAYNEQFF	TGTGCCAGCAGCATGAGCGGGAGAGGGGCCGCTTACAATGAGCAGTTCTTC
.	many	TRBV28	TRBJ2-3	CASSLAAATADTQYF	TGTGCCAGCAGTTTAGCAGCGGCAACTGCAGATACGCAGTATTTT
.	many	TRBV29-1	TRBJ2-5	CSALPGREKRETQYF	TGCAGCGCCCTACCGGGTCGAGAGAAGCGGGAGACCCAGTACTTC
.	few	TRBV4-3	TRBJ2-3	CASSPSPTRIRPDTQYF	TGCGCCAGCAGCCCCTCGCCGACTAGAATAAGGCCAGATACGCAGTATTTT
TRBD2	.	TRBV19	TRBJ2-1	CASSALAGGFNEQFF	TGTGCCAGTAGCGCTCTAGCGGGCGGGTTCAATGAGCAGTTCTTC
.	few	TRBV18	TRBJ1-2	CASSPLNGGYTF	TGTGCCAGCTCACCACTTAATGGTGGCTACACCTTC
TRBD1	many	TRBV6-2/TRBV6-3	TRBJ2-2	CASSSGTDNTGELFF	TGTGCCAGCAGCTCCGGGACAGATAACACCGGGGAGCTGTTTTTT
.	few	TRBV20-1	TRBJ2-7	CSAREAHEQYF	TGCAGTGCTAGAGAAGCCCACGAGCAGTACTTC
.	many	TRBV3-1	TRBJ2-7	CATSEDSYEQYF	TGTGCCACCTCGGAGGACTCCTACGAGCAGTACTTC
TRBD2	few	TRBV20-1	TRBJ2-7	CSAHGLAGVEQYF	TGCAGTGCCCACGGACTAGCGGGAGTAGAGCAGTACTTC
TRBD1	.	TRBV20-1	TRBJ2-7	CSAGTGSPYEQYF	TGCAGTGCAGGGACAGGGTCTCCCTACGAGCAGTACTTC
TRBD2	many	TRBV11-1	TRBJ2-7	CASSLELAGSYEQYF	TGTGCCAGCAGCTTAGAACTAGCGGGCTCCTACGAGCAGTACTTC
TRBD1	many	TRBV3-1	TRBJ1-3	CASSQGPRDRAF	TGTGCCAGCAGCCAAGGACCCCGGGACAGAGCTTTT
TRBD2	medium-sized	TRBV13	TRBJ2-1	CASSFTGGAGDEQFF	TGTGCCAGCAGCTTCACCGGGGGGGCCGGGGATGAGCAGTTCTTC
TRBD1	.	TRBV28	TRBJ1-1	CASRGDRGRKMNTEAFF	TGTGCCAGCAGGGGGGACAGGGGGCGCAAAATGAACACTGAAGCTTTCTTT
.	.	TRBV25-1	TRBJ2-3	CASRGWGLWTDTQYF	TGTGCCAGCAGGGGGTGGGGCCTCTGGACAGATACGCAGTATTTT
.	many	TRBV21-1	TRBJ2-5	CASSKDAGGGRETQYF	TGTGCCAGCAGCAAAGACGCGGGAGGCGGGAGAGAGACCCAGTACTTC
TRBD1	many	TRBV4-3	TRBJ2-7	CASSQERTGGYEQYF	TGCGCCAGCAGCCAAGAACGGACAGGGGGGTACGAGCAGTACTTC
.	many	TRBV19	TRBJ2-1	CASSPKGRRSDEQFF	TGTGCCAGTAGTCCCAAGGGGAGGCGATCAGATGAGCAGTTCTTC
TRBD1	few	TRBV7-2	TRBJ2-3	CASSPGQGATDTQYF	TGTGCCAGCAGCCCTGGACAGGGGGCAACAGATACGCAGTATTTT
TRBD1	.	TRBV29-1	TRBJ2-5	CSVVGQGRETQYF	TGCAGCGTCGTAGGACAGGGCCGAGAGACCCAGTACTTC
TRBD1	many	TRBV2	TRBJ2-5	CASSGDRGQLETQYF	TGTGCCAGCAGTGGGGACAGGGGGCAACTCGAGACCCAGTACTTC
.	.	TRBV7-9	TRBJ2-1	CASSSNRESDEQFF	TGTGCCAGCAGCTCAAACAGGGAATCTGATGAGCAGTTCTTC
.	many	TRBV7-8	TRBJ2-1	CASSLAAGKFNEQFF	TGTGCCAGCAGCTTAGCGGCGGGGAAATTCAATGAGCAGTTCTTC
TRBD2	many	TRBV7-3	TRBJ2-7	CASSFIGVRLAGYEQYF	TGTGCCAGCAGCTTCATCGGGGTTCGGCTAGCGGGATACGAGCAGTACTTC
.	.	TRBV30	TRBJ1-3	CAWSVQGNTIYF	TGTGCCTGGAGTGTACAGGGAAACACCATATATTTT
TRBD2	.	TRBV24-1	TRBJ2-1	CATSDPSGDSYNEQFF	TGTGCCACCAGTGATCCTAGCGGGGACTCCTACAATGAGCAGTTCTTC
.	many	TRBV29-1	TRBJ1-1	CSVEGGVAFF	TGCAGCGTTGAAGGGGGGGTGGCTTTCTTT
.	many	TRBV5-1	TRBJ2-5	CASSLGDRQIGETQYF	TGCGCCAGCAGCTTGGGTGACCGGCAGATAGGAGAGACCCAGTACTTC
TRBD2	.	TRBV3-1	TRBJ2-2	CASSLRTSGSSTGELFF	TGTGCCAGCAGCCTCCGGACTAGCGGGAGTTCCACCGGGGAGCTGTTTTTT
.	many	TRBV29-1	TRBJ1-4	CSAGRDGSNEKLFF	TGCAGCGCAGGGCGTGACGGCTCTAATGAAAAACTGTTTTTT
.	many	TRBV29-1	TRBJ2-1	CSVEGRADPRDEQFF	TGCAGCGTTGAAGGTAGAGCGGACCCTCGGGATGAGCAGTTCTTC
.	.	TRBV28	TRBJ2-7	CASSSVYEQYF	TGTGCCAGCAGTTCCGTCTACGAGCAGTACTTC